Listed below are T cell receptor beta chains from one sample, sequenced in a study of blood T cell repertoires in COVID-19. TCRdb's copy holds only in-frame clones and misses some; the assay was immunoSEQ multiplex PCR. Of about 73,000 clones in the sample, 85% to 90% were seen once. Input material: peripheral blood. The receptor set was obtained from a man older than 75 with acute or convalescent COVID-19. CDR3s include the opening cysteine and the closing phenylalanine or tryptophan. The D gene is left open where the match is weak. A clone size is listed for some rows: how often the clone was seen (once, few, many), or a class if it is expanded.

abundance: -; len: 16; j_gene: TRBJ2-7; v_gene: TRBV21-1; d_gene: -; CDR3aa: CASSRELRDRMIEQYF; CDR3nt: TGTGCCAGCAGCAGAGAGCTCAGGGACAGGATGATTGAGCAGTACTTC
abundance: -; len: 14; j_gene: TRBJ2-1; v_gene: TRBV11-3; d_gene: -; CDR3aa: CASSYGGPYNEQFF; CDR3nt: TGTGCCAGCAGTTACGGAGGACCTTACAATGAGCAGTTCTTC
abundance: few; len: 14; j_gene: TRBJ2-1; v_gene: TRBV27; d_gene: -; CDR3aa: CASTTGDTYNEQFF; CDR3nt: TGTGCCAGCACGACGGGGGATACCTACAATGAGCAGTTCTTC
abundance: -; len: 14; j_gene: TRBJ2-1; v_gene: TRBV19; d_gene: TRBD2; CDR3aa: CASSPAGAYNEQFF; CDR3nt: TGTGCCAGTAGTCCAGCGGGAGCCTACAATGAGCAGTTCTTC
abundance: -; len: 12; j_gene: TRBJ2-5; v_gene: TRBV5-4; d_gene: -; CDR3aa: CASSLGQEAEYF; CDR3nt: TGTGCCAGCAGCTTAGGTCAGGAAGCTGAGTACTTC
abundance: -; len: 12; j_gene: TRBJ2-7; v_gene: TRBV29-1; d_gene: TRBD1; CDR3aa: CSVGGQGYEQYF; CDR3nt: TGCAGCGTTGGAGGACAGGGTTACGAGCAGTACTTC
abundance: -; len: 16; j_gene: TRBJ2-2; v_gene: TRBV7-3; d_gene: TRBD1; CDR3aa: CASSVGQGSGTGELFF; CDR3nt: TGTGCCAGCAGCGTCGGACAGGGATCGGGCACCGGGGAGCTGTTTTTT
abundance: few; len: 13; j_gene: TRBJ2-2; v_gene: TRBV10-1; d_gene: -; CDR3aa: CASTVSPAGELFF; CDR3nt: TGCGCCAGCACAGTGTCCCCTGCCGGGGAGCTGTTTTTT
abundance: -; len: 19; j_gene: TRBJ1-6; v_gene: TRBV3-1/TRBV3-2; d_gene: -; CDR3aa: CASSQGYGGSSSYNSPLHF; CDR3nt: TGTGCCAGCAGCCAAGGTTACGGCGGCAGTAGCTCCTATAATTCACCCCTCCACTTT
abundance: once; len: 14; j_gene: TRBJ1-1; v_gene: TRBV6-1; d_gene: -; CDR3aa: CASSEEQGRRRAFF; CDR3nt: TGTGCCAGCAGTGAGGAACAGGGAAGAAGGCGAGCTTTCTTT
abundance: -; len: 18; j_gene: TRBJ2-4; v_gene: TRBV23-1; d_gene: -; CDR3aa: CASSQANQRALAKNIQYF; CDR3nt: TGCGCCAGCAGTCAAGCGAACCAGCGGGCACTAGCCAAAAACATTCAGTACTTC